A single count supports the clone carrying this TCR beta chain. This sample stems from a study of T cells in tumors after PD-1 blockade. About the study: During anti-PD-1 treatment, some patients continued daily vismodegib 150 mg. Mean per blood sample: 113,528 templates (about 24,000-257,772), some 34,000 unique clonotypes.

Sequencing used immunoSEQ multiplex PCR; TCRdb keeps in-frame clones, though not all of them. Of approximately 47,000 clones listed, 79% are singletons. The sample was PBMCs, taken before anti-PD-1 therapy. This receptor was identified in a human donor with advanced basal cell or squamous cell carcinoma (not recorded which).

In DNA, the CDR3 is TGTGCCAGCAGCATCCAGTCCAAGGGTGAAGCTTTCTTT. It translates to CASSIQSKGEAFF. This sequence joins TRBV6-5 and TRBJ1-1; no reliable D call. Germline-derived CDR1 and CDR2 are MNHEY and SVGAGI. The CDR3 has 13 residues. Trimming left V 6 bases short and J 7 bases short, with 15 bases between.